The 19 T cell receptor beta chains presented below share a single source sample, sequenced in a study of T cell repertoires in cytomegalovirus infection. TCRdb analysed the reads with MiXCR anew, one entry per CDR3 protein. In the table there are approximately 1,000,000 distinct CDR3 sequences, around a third of which are singletons. No cognate antigen is known for these TCRs. The source was cultured CD8+ T cells from PBMCs, collected from culture after CMV antigen stimulation. Receptor source: a human donor in good health (CMV status not recorded). Some clones in this sample may be carry-over from other donors' samples.

The chain is built from TRBV7-8 and TRBJ1-2; D uncertain. Germline CDR1 SGHVS, CDR2 FQNEAQ. The V gene lost 4 bases and the J gene lost 3 bases, with 15 bases spanning the gap. CDR3 length: 15 residues. The CDR3: CASSSPGLGDYGYTF. CDR3 DNA: TGTGCCAGCAGCTCGCCGGGCCTCGGCGACTATGGCTACACCTTC.

This clonotype was seen ten or more times. The chain carries TRBV7-6 and TRBJ2-3; D might be TRBD1 or TRBD2, each matching 6 bases. The CDR3 runs 16 residues. Trimming took off 0 bases at V and 3 bases at J, with 13 bases between the two ends. Germline V gives CDR1 SGHVS, CDR2 FNYEAQ. The CDR3 DNA is TGTGCCAGCAGCTTAGCAGGGGGAGGTAAAACAGATACGCAGTATTTT. Protein: CASSLAGGGKTDTQYF.

This clonotype was counted between two and nine times. V usage is TRBV5-1 and J usage is TRBJ2-7; D remains unclear. The V end was cut by 2 bases, the J end by 0 bases, with 12 bases between. The CDR3 has 15 residues. CDR1 is SGHRS, CDR2 YFSETQ, per germline. The CDR3 sequence: CASSFKDFFSYEQYF. DNA of the CDR3: TGCGCCAGCAGCTTTAAGGATTTTTTCTCCTACGAGCAGTACTTC.

There are a few counts of this clonotype. This rearrangement joins TRBV6-1 to TRBJ1-1, with D possibly matching TRBD1 (5 bases). Germline values: CDR1 MNHNS, CDR2 SASEGT. The CDR3 runs 16 residues. V was pared by 1 base and J by 4 bases, with 16 bases between. The CDR3 spells CASSEEVWGSGTEAFF. CDR3 bases: TGTGCCAGCAGTGAAGAGGTTTGGGGGTCGGGCACTGAAGCTTTCTTT.

The V gene is TRBV29-1, the J gene TRBJ1-1; D is perhaps TRBD1 (6 bases). Trimming removed 4 bases from V and 1 base from J, with 10 bases in between. The CDR3 has 13 amino acids. Germline loops: CDR1 SQVTM, CDR2 ANQGSEA. Here the CDR3 reads CSVARGTNTEAFF. Written as DNA, the CDR3 is TGCAGCGTTGCCAGGGGTACGAACACTGAAGCTTTCTTT.

This clonotype was seen at least ten times. V and J are TRBV7-9 and TRBJ1-2; D remains ambiguous. The CDR3 totals 12 residues. Germline values: CDR1 SEHNR, CDR2 FQNEAQ (reference sequence). Trimming removed 3 bases at V and 5 bases at J, with 7 bases between. The DNA for the CDR3 is TGTGCCAGCAGCTTCCCATTATATGGCTACACCTTC. Amino acids: CASSFPLYGYTF.

This clonotype was observed a handful of times. The chain employs TRBV7-9 and TRBJ2-1, with D hard to call. From germline, CDR1 is SEHNR and CDR2 FQNEAQ (reference sequence). With 5 bases removed from V and 2 bases from J, the gap between germline ends came to 13 bases. The CDR3 loop spans 15 amino acids. The CDR3 loop reads CASSPLSETYNEQFF. The CDR3 DNA sequence: TGTGCCAGCAGCCCCCTAAGCGAGACCTACAATGAGCAGTTCTTC.

V and J are TRBV6-2 or TRBV6-3 and TRBJ1-5; weak D call: TRBD1 (5 bases). Deletions cut 6 bases from V and 5 bases from J, with 14 bases between. The germline gives CDR1 MNHEY, CDR2 SVGEGT. This CDR3 is 14 amino acids long. The CDR3 sequence is CASRRDSQYQPQHF. In DNA form, the CDR3 reads TGTGCCAGCAGACGGGACTCGCAGTATCAGCCCCAGCATTTT.

The sample holds a few counts of this clonotype. The chain recombines TRBV7-2 with TRBJ2-2; unclear D gene. This CDR3 region has 11 residues. V dropped 4 bases and J dropped 8 bases, with 5 bases sitting between them. The V gene's germline CDR1 is SGHTA and CDR2 FQGNSA. DNA for the CDR3: TGTGCCAGCAGCTGGCTTGGGGAGCTGTTTTTT. It codes for CASSWLGELFF. Full variable domain (remainder filled in from reference TRBV7-2 and TRBJ2-2): GAGVSQSPSNKVTEKGKDVELRCDPISGHTALYWYRQSLGQGLEFLIYFQGNSAPDKSGLPSDRFSAERTGGSVSTLTIQRTQQEDSAVYLCASSWLGELFFGEGSRLTVL.

Comment on this clonotype: A much larger clone differs from this one at a single base, so this may be a read error. This sequence joins TRBV6-5 and TRBJ2-7; D unclear. CDR3 length: 13 residues. Germline V CDR1 and CDR2: MNHEY, SVGAGI. The ends were cut back, 5 bases at V and 6 bases at J, with 14 bases in the middle. CDR3 loop: CASSHWAGGEQYV. DNA of the CDR3: TGTGCCAGCAGTCACTGGGCCGGCGGCGAGCAGTACGTC.

This clonotype was seen ten or more times. The chain carries TRBV7-2 and TRBJ1-2; D is undetermined. V lost 5 bases to trimming and J lost 5 bases, with 6 bases between them. The CDR3 runs 11 residues. Germline-derived CDR1 and CDR2 are SGHTA and FQGNSA. CDR3 residues: CASSLQYGYTF. CDR3 sequence (DNA): TGTGCCAGCAGCCTTCAATATGGCTACACCTTC.

The chain couples TRBV29-1 to TRBJ2-1, with TRBD2 matching 12 bases. Germline V CDR1 and CDR2: SQVTM, ANQGSEA. V was pared by 2 bases and J by 1 base, with 6 bases of the junction left unmatched. This CDR3 has 17 amino acids. For the CDR3, the DNA is TGCAGCGTTGAACTAGCGGGGGGGGAAGGGTCCTACAATGAGCAGTTCTTC. This gives the protein CSVELAGGEGSYNEQFF.

The chain is built from TRBV19 and TRBJ2-1; D is possibly TRBD1 (6 bases). CDR3 length: 14 residues. Trimming shortened V by 7 bases and J by 8 bases, and 18 bases separated the two germline ends. Germline CDR1 and CDR2: LNHDA and SQIVND (reference sequence). The chain's CDR3 is CASKGTGRRHEQFF. The CDR3 DNA is TGTGCCAGTAAGGGTACAGGGAGACGACATGAGCAGTTCTTC. The full variable domain, in which reference TRBV19 and TRBJ2-1 provide the parts outside the CDR3, is DGGITQSPKYLFRKEGQNVTLSCEQNLNHDAMYWYRQDPGQGLRLIYYSQIVNDFQKGDIAEGYSVSREKKESFPLTVTSAQKNPTAFYLCASKGTGRRHEQFFGPGTRLTVL.

The chain couples TRBV20-1 to TRBJ2-1; the match to TRBD2 covers 12 bases. The V gene end was trimmed by 2 bases and the J gene end by 6 bases; junction bases not matched to a gene: 20. The germline CDR1 and CDR2 sequences are DFQATT and SNEGSKA (reference sequence). The CDR3 has 20 amino acids. In DNA, the CDR3 is TGCAGTGCTAGAATTAAGGGGGTGAGACTAGCGGGGGAGTTCAGCAATGAGCAGTTCTTC. Translation gives CSARIKGVRLAGEFSNEQFF.

The CDR3 region is CASSYPRRTDLYGYTF. The DNA of the CDR3 is TGTGCCAGCAGCTACCCTCGACGGACAGATCTCTATGGCTACACCTTC. The chain is built from TRBV7-9 and TRBJ1-2; D is perhaps TRBD1 (6 bases). The V end lost 4 bases, the J end lost 4 bases, and 19 bases lay between the germline ends. The germline CDR1 and CDR2 sequences are SEHNR and FQNEAQ (reference sequence). The CDR3 covers 16 residues.

This chain uses TRBV5-5 with TRBJ2-7, with 11 bases that match TRBD2. V lost 3 bases, J lost 0 bases, and 5 bases stayed unmatched. The CDR3 totals 16 residues. The germline V gene encodes CDR1 SGHKS and CDR2 YYEKEE (reference sequence). For the CDR3, the DNA is TGTGCCAGCAGCTCTACTAGCGGGGGCATCTCCTACGAGCAGTACGTC. It yields the protein CASSSTSGGISYEQYV.

This chain uses TRBV27 with TRBJ2-7; D tentatively fits TRBD1 or TRBD2 (6 bases each). This CDR3 contains 15 residues. V gave up 3 bases and J gave up 3 bases, with 15 bases separating them. The germline V gene has CDR1 MNHEY and CDR2 SMNVEV (reference sequence). The CDR3 sequence is CASSFGGGPYYEQYF. The CDR3 DNA follows: TGTGCCAGCAGTTTTGGAGGGGGACCTTACTACGAGCAGTACTTC.

This clonotype was counted only a few times. The chain has TRBV6-5 and TRBJ1-5; the D is unclear. Trimming took off 0 bases at V and 0 bases at J, with 6 bases between the two ends. The CDR3 extends over 15 amino acids. Germline V lookup: CDR1 MNHEY, CDR2 SVGAGI. For the CDR3, the DNA is TGTGCCAGCAGTTACTCAGGCAGTAGCAATCAGCCCCAGCATTTT. Its translation is CASSYSGSSNQPQHF.

This clonotype was seen more than once but under ten times. Here the CDR3 DNA reads TGTGCCAGCAGTCATCGAATCACAGGTGTCCTCAATCAGCCCCAGCATTTT. Amino acids: CASSHRITGVLNQPQHF. The V gene is TRBV6-1, the J gene TRBJ1-5; a weak D match, TRBD1 (5 bases). The CDR3 is 17 amino acids. V lost 5 bases, J lost 3 bases, and 20 bases lay in between. Germline lookup yields CDR1 MNHNS and CDR2 SASEGT.